A single sample gave rise to the 29 T cell receptor beta chains below, sequenced in a study of blood T cells in healthy people across ages. A J-beta primer mix and a sample-barcoded 5' primer were used in a second PCR of roughly 7 to 12 cycles. TCRdb redid the calling of the 5' RACE reads with MiXCR, one entry per CDR3 protein. The sample gives about 970,000 distinct CDR3 sequences, about 53% of which show up once; about a fifth is in the top ten. Sequencing was done on a sample of blood. Receptor source: a woman aged 60-70 years in good health.

The rearrangement joins TRBV10-3 to TRBJ2-1; 7 bases match TRBD2. There are 13 residues in the CDR3. Trimming at V came to 8 bases and at J to 6 bases, leaving 7 bases not matched to a gene. Per the germline V gene, CDR1 is ENHRY and CDR2 is SYGVKD. The CDR3 DNA sequence: TGTGCCATCTGGAGGGAGGGCGGCAATGAGCAGTTCTTC. Residues: CAIWREGGNEQFF.

This clonotype was seen at least ten times. The chain links TRBV29-1 to TRBJ2-1, with TRBD2 matching 13 bases. The CDR3 loop spans 17 amino acids. The V gene end was trimmed by 3 bases and the J gene end by 6 bases; junction bases not matched to a gene: 11. CDR1 and CDR2 from the germline V gene are SQVTM and ANQGSEA. The CDR3 coding sequence is TGCAGCGTTGAGTCACCGGGACTAGCGGGGAGAATCAATGAGCAGTTCTTC. Translated: CSVESPGLAGRINEQFF.

CDR3 bases: TGCAGTGCTAGTGACCCTGGGGACTTCTCCTACGAGCAGTACTTC. Encoded protein: CSASDPGDFSYEQYF. The rearrangement uses TRBV20-1 and TRBJ2-7; TRBD2 is a possible D gene (6 bases). The CDR3 has 15 residues. V lost 3 bases and J 0 bases, leaving 15 bases between the germline ends. Germline V CDR1 and CDR2: DFQATT, SNEGSKA (reference sequence).

V and J are TRBV7-6 and TRBJ2-4; 10 bases fit TRBD2. The DNA end favors TRBJ2-5, so the J call may be wrong. Germline V lookup: CDR1 SGHVS, CDR2 FNYEAQ. This CDR3 has 16 residues. CDR3 DNA: TGTGCCAGCAGCTTAGCGGCGACTAGCGGGCAAGAGACCCAGTACTTC. Translation gives CASSLAATSGQETQYF.

This clonotype turned up a few times. The chain couples TRBV7-3 to TRBJ2-1, with TRBD2 matching 9 bases. There are 14 residues in the CDR3. CDR1 and CDR2 (germline): SGHTA, FQGTGA. Trimming removed 6 bases from V and 5 bases from J; junction bases left unmatched: 5. CDR3 sequence (DNA): TGTGCCAGCAGTCCCGGGACTAGCAACAATGAGCAGTTCTTC. It specifies CASSPGTSNNEQFF.

The chain has TRBV25-1 and TRBJ2-2, with D tentatively TRBD2 (5 bases). Trimming shortened V by 2 bases and J by 4 bases, and 5 bases separated the two germline ends. The CDR3 totals 13 residues. The germline gives CDR1 MGHDK, CDR2 SYGVNS. For the CDR3, the DNA is TGTGCCAGCAGTGAAGCGGGCACCGGGGAGCTGTTTTTT. It is translated as CASSEAGTGELFF.

The chain joins TRBV6-2 or TRBV6-3 to TRBJ2-3, with 13 bases matching TRBD2. J lost 4 bases, V lost 5 bases, and 6 bases had no gene match. The CDR3 runs 16 residues. CDR1 MNHEY and CDR2 SVGEGT come from the germline V gene. CDR3 DNA: TGTGCCAGCAGTGGGTGGACTAGCGGGAGTCCAGATACGCAGTATTTT. This gives the protein CASSGWTSGSPDTQYF.

The chain links TRBV29-1 to TRBJ2-7, with D perhaps TRBD1 (6 bases). Trimming shortened V by 0 bases and J by 0 bases, and 12 bases separated the two germline ends. CDR3 size: 15 residues. Germline loops: CDR1 SQVTM, CDR2 ANQGSEA. The CDR3 coding sequence is TGCAGCGTTGAAGAGCTACAGGGATCCTCCTACGAGCAGTACTTC. This translates into CSVEELQGSSYEQYF.

This chain uses TRBV15 with TRBJ2-3; D gene ambiguous. The CDR3 runs 14 residues. The V end was cut by 0 bases, the J end by 7 bases, with 11 bases between. CDR1 is LNHNV, CDR2 YYDKDF, per germline (reference sequence). CDR3 nucleotides: TGTGCCACCAGCAGAGATCGTATTGGCCATACGCAGTATTTT. It encodes CATSRDRIGHTQYF.

There are a few counts of this clonotype. This rearrangement joins TRBV24-1 to TRBJ2-5; 8 bases are shared with TRBD1. Looked up from germline, CDR1 is KGHDR and CDR2 is SFDVKD. This CDR3 is built from 14 residues. Trimming cost V 5 bases and J 5 bases; bases outside gene matches: 6. The CDR3: CATSGTGSEETQYF. As DNA, the CDR3 is TGTGCCACCAGTGGGACAGGGAGCGAGGAGACCCAGTACTTC.

The chain couples TRBV28 to TRBJ2-2, with TRBD1 matching 9 bases. Germline V gene data show CDR1 as MDHEN and CDR2 as SYDVKM. After removal of 7 bases from V and 4 bases from J, the junction contained 7 bases not matched to a gene. This CDR3 spans 15 amino acids. The chain's CDR3 is CASIPGQGVTGELFF. CDR3 DNA: TGTGCCAGCATACCGGGACAGGGAGTCACCGGGGAGCTGTTTTTT.

In this sample, this clonotype turned up a few times. The chain couples TRBV5-1 to TRBJ1-1, with D possibly matching TRBD1 (5 bases). Germline CDR1 reads SGHRS; CDR2 reads YFSETQ. This CDR3 comprises 16 residues. V lost 4 bases and J 0 bases, leaving 16 bases between the germline ends. This CDR3 is CASSVGRDLMNTEAFF. The CDR3, as DNA: TGCGCCAGCAGCGTGGGTAGGGACCTCATGAACACTGAAGCTTTCTTT.

This clonotype was recorded once. A read error may produce the germline difference seen at one junction end. The V gene is TRBV29-1, the J gene TRBJ1-1; no clear D gene. From germline, CDR1 is SQVTM and CDR2 ANQGSEA. The CDR3 is 14 amino acids. The DNA for the CDR3 is TGCAGCACGAATGGTGGCAGAAAGAACACTGAAGTTTTCTTT. Its protein is CSTNGGRKNTEVFF.

The genes are TRBV18 and TRBJ2-4; TRBD1 agrees at 8 bases. TRBJ2-7 explains the end of the DNA better; the J call may be wrong. In germline, CDR1 is KGHSH, CDR2 LQKENI. The CDR3 extends over 14 amino acids. CDR3 sequence: CASSLGQGRYEQYF. The CDR3 bases are TGTGCCAGCTCACTTGGACAGGGCCGCTACGAGCAGTACTTC.

This chain links TRBV20-1 with TRBJ2-1; D not certain. Between the trimmed V and J ends, which lost 6 bases and 9 bases, there was a span of 9 bases. The CDR3 runs 10 residues. Per the germline V gene, CDR1 is DFQATT and CDR2 is SNEGSKA (reference sequence). The DNA of the CDR3 is TGCAGTGCGTCGGGCAGTGAGCAGTTCTTC. Encoded protein: CSASGSEQFF.

This clonotype appeared a few times. This sequence joins TRBV4-1 and TRBJ2-7; TRBD2 is a possible D gene (7 bases). The CDR3 totals 14 residues. Trimming removed 6 bases at V and 1 base at J, with 13 bases between. Germline lookup yields CDR1 MGHRA and CDR2 YSYEKL. The CDR3 loop reads CASRAGHSSYEQYF. CDR3 nucleotide sequence: TGCGCCAGCAGAGCGGGACATTCTTCCTACGAGCAGTACTTC.

There are a few counts of this clonotype. The chain combines TRBV7-9 with TRBJ1-2; D is possibly TRBD1 (5 bases). This CDR3 contains 15 residues. Germline V gene lookup returns CDR1 SEHNR and CDR2 FQNEAQ (reference sequence). Trimming took 7 bases from V and 0 from J, leaving 15 bases between them. The CDR3 spells CASTYSGLANYGYTF. The CDR3 bases are TGTGCCAGCACCTATTCGGGACTAGCTAACTATGGCTACACCTTC.

This clonotype was recorded a few times. V is TRBV20-1 and J is TRBJ1-2, with D possibly matching TRBD1 (5 bases). V lost 2 bases to trimming and J lost 4 bases, with 20 bases between them. Germline-derived CDR1 and CDR2 are DFQATT and SNEGSKA (reference sequence). CDR3 length equals 16 residues. This CDR3 is CSARPLRRGKGYGYTF. As DNA, the CDR3 is TGCAGTGCTAGACCTTTAAGAAGGGGCAAGGGCTATGGCTACACCTTC.

This clonotype was recorded once. The chain recombines TRBV9 with TRBJ2-3, with D tentatively TRBD1 (6 bases). This CDR3 spans 12 amino acids. Germline CDR1 SGDLS, CDR2 YYNGEE. The V end was cut by 3 bases, the J end by 9 bases, with 11 bases between. The CDR3 DNA reads as TGTGCCAGCAGCGGCGGAGGACAGACGCAGTATTTT. It is translated as CASSGGGQTQYF.

This chain uses TRBV20-1 with TRBJ2-5, with 10 bases lining up with TRBD2. The J call may not be correct, given that the DNA end is closer to TRBJ2-7. CDR3 length equals 14 residues. The germline gives CDR1 DFQATT, CDR2 SNEGSKA (reference sequence). CDR3 nucleotides: TGCAGTGCTATTTGGTCTAGCGGGAGTTACGAGCAGTACTTC. It specifies CSAIWSSGSYEQYF.

This clonotype showed up just a few times. The rearrangement links TRBV20-1 to TRBJ2-1, with 11 bases aligning to TRBD2. The CDR3 is made up of 14 amino acids. The ends lost 4 bases at V and 6 bases at J; junction bases unmatched: 5. Germline V gene sequence: CDR1 DFQATT, CDR2 SNEGSKA (reference sequence). CDR3 sequence: CSATGTSGSNEQFF. The DNA of the CDR3 is TGCAGTGCTACCGGGACTAGCGGAAGCAATGAGCAGTTCTTC.

The V gene is TRBV7-2, the J gene TRBJ1-1; D not resolved. Germline values: CDR1 SGHTA, CDR2 FQGNSA. This CDR3 has 13 residues. The V end was cut by 3 bases, the J end by 0 bases, with 5 bases between. CDR3 DNA sequence: TGTGCCAGCAGCTTCGAGTTGAACACTGAAGCTTTCTTT. It encodes CASSFELNTEAFF.

This clonotype was recorded once. The chain is built from TRBV7-2 and TRBJ2-1; D uncertain. Germline loops: CDR1 SGHTA, CDR2 FQGNSA. The CDR3 consists of 18 residues. V was shortened by 7 bases and J by 0 bases, with 22 bases between the two germline ends. The CDR3 spells CASTSLQGCHASYNEQFF. The CDR3 nucleotides are TGTGCCAGCACCTCTCTCCAAGGGTGTCATGCCTCCTACAATGAGCAGTTCTTC.

This clonotype was seen only a few times. This sequence joins TRBV9 and TRBJ1-6; D gene unclear. Germline CDR1 is SGDLS and CDR2 is YYNGEE. Between the trimmed V and J ends, which lost 4 bases and 10 bases, there was a span of 15 bases. CDR3 length equals 14 residues. CDR3 region: CASSIQENGSPLHF. The CDR3 nucleotides read TGTGCCAGCAGCATACAAGAAAATGGGTCACCCCTCCACTTT. The whole variable domain, remainder taken from reference TRBV9 and TRBJ1-6, is DSGVTQTPKHLITATGQRVTLRCSPRSGDLSVYWYQQSLDQGLQFLIQYYNGEERAKGNILERFSAQQFPDLHSELNLSSLELGDSALYFCASSIQENGSPLHFGNGTRLTVT.

The chain employs TRBV29-1 and TRBJ2-7; 7 positions match TRBD2. From germline, CDR1 is SQVTM and CDR2 ANQGSEA. The CDR3 length is 14 residues. Germline trimming cut 5 bases from V and 6 bases from J; bases unmatched to any gene: 13. Here the CDR3 DNA reads TGCAGCGTTCGGACTAGTTTTAGGGAGGGCGAGCAGTACTTC. Its protein is CSVRTSFREGEQYF.

The rearrangement uses TRBV6-6 and TRBJ2-5, with TRBD2 as a possible D gene (6 bases). Per germline, CDR1 MNHNY and CDR2 SVGAGI (reference sequence). This CDR3 region has 14 residues. V lost 6 bases and J 11 bases, leaving 22 bases between the germline ends. CDR3 in DNA: TGTGCCAGCAGAGGAGGGCGGGGCGGGTATGAGCAGTACTTC. It translates to CASRGGRGGYEQYF.

V usage is TRBV12-3 or TRBV12-4 and J usage is TRBJ2-7; unclear D gene. CDR3 length equals 11 residues. V was clipped by 3 bases and J by 7 bases, with 7 bases between them. The CDR3 DNA reads TGTGCCAGCAGTTTCGGTCGGGAGCAGTACTTC. It yields the protein CASSFGREQYF.

This chain joins TRBV7-9 and TRBJ2-1, with a tentative D call TRBD2 (6 bases). The V gene's germline CDR1 is SEHNR and CDR2 FQNEAQ (reference sequence). The V end lost 3 bases, the J end lost 9 bases, and 18 bases lay between the germline ends. The CDR3 totals 15 residues. The CDR3 region is CASSFNGGDRTEQFF. CDR3 DNA: TGTGCCAGCAGCTTTAACGGGGGAGACAGAACTGAGCAGTTCTTC.

This clonotype was seen once. The chain links TRBV18 to TRBJ2-7; D might be TRBD2 (6 bases). This CDR3 has 15 amino acids. Germline V gene sequence: CDR1 KGHSH, CDR2 LQKENI. V shed 2 bases and J shed 3 bases, with 14 bases lying between them. For the CDR3, the DNA is TGTGCCAGCTCACCATTCGGGAGTTTAATCTACGAGCAGTACTTC. Translated, it gives CASSPFGSLIYEQYF.